Listed below are T cell receptor beta chains from one sample, sequenced in a study of T-cell memory formation after mild COVID-19. TCRdb processed the 5' RACE reads anew with MiXCR; each CDR3 protein has one entry. Among about 140,000 distinct CDR3 sequences, roughly 15% were seen once, and the ten largest hold about 14%. Sequencing input: PBMCs or a T cell subset sorted from them (not recorded which). These receptors were taken from an adult woman who had mild COVID-19 (a few samples of this study predate the infection). Cell type and time point are not known. The CDR3 runs from the conserved cysteine through the conserved F or W. D genes are given only for firm matches. The size entry is marked missing in some rows and otherwise reads once, few, many or a size class.

abundance | j_gene | v_gene | d_gene | CDR3nt | CDR3aa
- | TRBJ2-3 | TRBV20-1 | - | TGCAGTGCTAGAGGGTTATGGTCGGGAGCTCTAACAGATACGCAGTATTTT | CSARGLWSGALTDTQYF
few | TRBJ2-1 | TRBV10-3 | - | TGTGCCATCACCAAAAAGGGAGGGACAGCCTACAATGAGCAGTTCTTC | CAITKKGGTAYNEQFF
few | TRBJ2-7 | TRBV6-5 | - | TGTGCCAGCAGTCATCCCCCCGGGGAGGAGCAGTACTTC | CASSHPPGEEQYF
few | TRBJ2-1 | TRBV5-1 | - | TGCGCCAGCAGCTTCGGGCAAAACAATGAGCAGTTCTTC | CASSFGQNNEQFF
- | TRBJ2-7 | TRBV29-1 | - | TGCAGCGTCGGGCATTCAGACTACGAGCAGTACTTC | CSVGHSDYEQYF
many | TRBJ2-3 | TRBV12-5 | - | TGTGCTAGTGGTTTCCCCGCGGCGGGACCCGAGGATACGCAGTATTTT | CASGFPAAGPEDTQYF
many | TRBJ2-1 | TRBV7-3 | - | TGTGCCAGCAGCTTTCTCTTAGGCAATGAGCAGTTCTTC | CASSFLLGNEQFF
many | TRBJ2-3 | TRBV15 | - | TGTGCCACCAGCTCTTCGACTCTCCTAGAGGGGACAGATACGCAGTATTTT | CATSSSTLLEGTDTQYF
- | TRBJ2-2 | TRBV5-1 | TRBD2 | TGCGCCAGCACGGGGGGGCGTACCACCGGGGAGCTGTTTTTT | CASTGGRTTGELFF
- | TRBJ2-7 | TRBV12-3/TRBV12-4 | - | TGTGCCAGCAGTCCGGGGGACACTAGGAACTACGAGCAGTACTTC | CASSPGDTRNYEQYF
- | TRBJ1-1 | TRBV5-1 | - | TGCGCCAGCAGCTACACCGGGAGCTTCACTGAAGCTTTCTTT | CASSYTGSFTEAFF
few | TRBJ2-1 | TRBV20-1 | TRBD2 | TGCAGTGCTGGACCGACTAGCGGGAGTAATAATGAGCAGTTCTTC | CSAGPTSGSNNEQFF
- | TRBJ1-4 | TRBV20-1 | - | TGCAGTGCTAGCGGCAGGGTAGCAGGAAAACTGTTTTTT | CSASGRVAGKLFF
- | TRBJ2-5 | TRBV7-9 | - | TGTGCCAGCAGCTTACAGGGGGAGACCCAGTACTTC | CASSLQGETQYF